This T cell receptor (beta chain) was identified in a study of siplizumab effects on memory and regulatory T cells. Only in-frame clones appear in the TCRdb table, and some are missing; sequencing was by immunoSEQ multiplex PCR. Of some 100,000 clones in the sample, around 93% were seen once. The study's findings and limits: Sequences below about 10^-5 frequency were poorly captured, and few alloreactive clones mapped to unstimulated subsets. With siplizumab, mappable alloreactive CD4+ clones averaged 68.8% Treg-derived, versus around 30% in controls.

The germline V and J ends were trimmed by 4 bases and 2 bases, with 15 bases remaining between them. The CDR3 consists of 15 residues. Germline V gene lookup returns CDR1 SGDLS and CDR2 YYNGEE. Comments on this clone: Its target is not known.

Specimen: non-Treg CD4+ T cells sorted from blood. This TCR was sampled from a human donor in good health. The chain links TRBV9 to TRBJ1-1; D uncertain. CDR3: CASSPSQLSNTEAFF. In nucleotides, the CDR3 is TGTGCCAGCAGCCCATCGCAACTGTCAAACACTGAAGCTTTCTTT.